This TCR beta chain appears in the sequencing data of a study of T cells after yellow fever vaccination. Study-wide findings and caveats: Across the CD4 and CD8 compartments, a small share of clonotypes was present in both.

TCRdb ran MiXCR on the 5' RACE reads and lists one entry per CDR3 protein. The sample gives some 390,000 distinct CDR3 sequences, 6.2% of which show up once; 15% is in the top ten. This clonotype was observed a single time. Its matching antigen is unknown. This receptor was identified in a man aged 25-45 years who received the YFV17D yellow fever vaccine. The sequences come from PBMCs, collected 5 days after the yellow fever booster vaccination.

The CDR3 bases are TGTGCCAGCTCCCCCCGGGACGGCCTCTCTGGGGCCAACGTCCTGACTTTC. It codes for CASSPRDGLSGANVLTF. This chain uses TRBV25-1 with TRBJ2-6; D possibly uses TRBD1 or TRBD2 (5 bases each). Germline V lookup: CDR1 MGHDK, CDR2 SYGVNS. V was cut by 8 bases and J by 0 bases, with 17 bases left in between. The CDR3 has 17 amino acids.